This T cell receptor (beta chain) is drawn from a study of PD-1 blockade in mismatch repair-deficient tumors listed by TCRdb under 2017. About the study as a whole: The trial enrolled about 90 consecutive patients with approximately eleven mismatch repair-deficient cancer types between September 2013 and September 2016, all previously treated and progressing. Tumor-associated T cell clones in the peripheral blood of patients responding to PD-1 blockade were tracked using deep sequencing of TCR CDR3 regions. The study at large found these results: Tumor-resident clones, often undetectable in blood before treatment, expanded rapidly after pembrolizumab and then contracted, generally before radiologic responses.

Mismatch repair deficiency was established in every enrolled patient by polymerase chain reaction or immunohistochemistry. TCR sequencing was performed for a few patients who responded to pembrolizumab therapy. The phase II trial prospectively evaluated PD-1 blockade with pembrolizumab in advanced mismatch repair-deficient cancers, independent of tissue of origin. Peripheral blood T cell samples were serially collected before and at multiple times after PD-1 blockade was started. Blood sampling times were expressed in weeks after the first pembrolizumab dose. CDR1 and CDR2, per the germline V gene, are SNHLY and FYNNEI. There are 13 amino acids in the CDR3, from cysteine to phenylalanine inclusive. Only the CDR3 DNA stays, 39 bases, in frame from base 1. A distance of 5 bases separates the germline ends of V and J, which lose 1 base and 2 bases respectively. A remark on this clone: The clone's antigen remains unknown. Base qualities are not recorded, but no much larger clone differs from it by a single base.

Libraries were built with the immunoSEQ multiplex PCR assay. TCRdb carries this immuneACCESS record with in-frame sequences only. Its versions omit some clonotypes, under half of them owing to an unresolved V gene in the studies checked, with the rest unexplained. Counted in this sample were 30,000 to 40,000 clones; 80% to 90% of them appeared once. The ten most abundant clones make up 3.5% to 4% of the sample. This sample comprised peripheral blood, obtained around 75 weeks after starting pembrolizumab. The origin of this receptor is an adult with mismatch repair-deficient cancer. Rearrangement joined TRBV2 to TRBJ1-2; the D gene cannot be resolved reliably. The base sequence is TGTGCCAGCAGTGAAGGAGGGAACTATGGCTACACCTTC. Its product reads: CASSEGGNYGYTF.